The rows below give T cell receptor beta chains drawn from one sample of a study of sequential checkpoint blockade in melanoma. Profiled with immunoSEQ multiplex PCR; TCRdb holds only in-frame clones, not every one. The data hold 20,000 to 25,000 clones, with roughly 82% observed a single time. Specimen: CD8+ T cells sorted from blood (inferred from file names), collected from a patient given nivolumab and ipilimumab in sequence. The receptors stem from a human donor with melanoma. CDR3s include the opening cysteine and the closing phenylalanine or tryptophan. D genes are given only for firm matches. Clone size is given for some rows only: seen once, a few or many times, or a class if the clone is expanded.

CASSLGTGTTGELFF | TGTGCCAGCAGTCTCGGGACAGGGACCACCGGGGAGCTGTTTTTT | 15 | TRBD1 | once | TRBJ2-2 | TRBV27
CASSPIATYTDTQYF | TGTGCCAGCAGCCCAATAGCGACCTACACAGATACGCAGTATTTT | 15 | - | - | TRBJ2-3 | TRBV9
CASSSAQGRNEQFF | TGTGCCAGCAGTTCCGCGCAGGGAAGGAATGAGCAGTTCTTC | 14 | - | - | TRBJ2-1 | TRBV27
CASSLGQSNEQFF | TGCGCCAGCAGCTTGGGACAGAGCAATGAGCAGTTCTTC | 13 | - | few | TRBJ2-1 | TRBV5-1
CASSSPGQGGTGELFF | TGTGCCAGCAGCTCCCCGGGACAGGGCGGAACCGGGGAGCTGTTTTTT | 16 | TRBD1 | - | TRBJ2-2 | TRBV7-2
CASSFQSLSLTTNTGELFF | TGTGCCAGCAGCTTTCAATCTCTTTCACTAACTACTAACACCGGGGAGCTGTTTTTT | 19 | - | - | TRBJ2-2 | TRBV7-9
CASSLAGTSFAEQYF | TGTGCCAGCAGCTTGGCCGGGACTAGCTTCGCCGAGCAGTACTTC | 15 | TRBD2 | - | TRBJ2-7 | TRBV5-6
CASSPHRAVSKNIQYF | TGTGCCAGCAGCCCTCACAGAGCGGTGTCCAAAAACATTCAGTACTTC | 16 | - | - | TRBJ2-4 | TRBV28
CASSLRGLAYEQYF | TGTGCCAGCAGTTTAAGGGGACTGGCCTACGAGCAGTACTTC | 14 | - | - | TRBJ2-7 | TRBV27
CASSDGTGLNTIYF | TGTGCCAGCAGCGACGGGACAGGCCTAAACACCATATATTTT | 14 | TRBD1 | - | TRBJ1-3 | TRBV7-2
CASSQVSGSDTGELFF | TGTGCCAGCAGCCAGGTTAGCGGGAGCGACACCGGGGAGCTGTTTTTT | 16 | TRBD2 | - | TRBJ2-2 | TRBV4-2
CASSLEAAGEQYF | TGTGCCAGCAGCTTGGAGGCAGCAGGCGAGCAGTACTTC | 13 | - | - | TRBJ2-7 | TRBV5-8
CASSLGGLAGTYEQYF | TGTGCCAGCAGCTTGGGGGGACTAGCGGGCACCTACGAGCAGTACTTC | 16 | TRBD2 | once | TRBJ2-7 | TRBV5-4
CASRRTGGKLFF | TGTGCCAGCAGGAGAACAGGGGGGAAACTGTTTTTT | 12 | TRBD1 | - | TRBJ1-4 | TRBV11-2
CASSLSGAGNSPLHF | TGTGCCAGCAGCTTATCAGGGGCCGGTAATTCACCCCTCCACTTT | 15 | - | - | TRBJ1-6 | TRBV11-2
CASSQDRTGRGGYTF | TGCGCCAGCAGCCAAGATAGGACAGGGAGGGGCGGCTACACCTTC | 15 | TRBD1 | - | TRBJ1-2 | TRBV4-3
CASSQGTGGLNTEAFF | TGTGCCAGCAGCCAGGGGACAGGGGGCCTGAACACTGAAGCTTTCTTT | 16 | TRBD1 | - | TRBJ1-1 | TRBV7-8
CASSQGIWQGRYEQYF | TGTGCCAGCAGCCAAGGGATATGGCAGGGGCGCTACGAGCAGTACTTC | 16 | - | - | TRBJ2-7 | TRBV14
CASGPPGGTYEQYF | TGTGCCAGCGGACCCCCGGGGGGGACCTACGAGCAGTACTTC | 14 | TRBD2 | - | TRBJ2-7 | TRBV28
CASSFVTSGTGELFF | TGTGCCAGCAGCTTTGTAACTAGCGGGACCGGGGAGCTGTTTTTT | 15 | TRBD2 | - | TRBJ2-2 | TRBV7-2
CASSYRPQDREETQYF | TGCGCCAGCAGCTACCGACCCCAAGACAGGGAGGAGACCCAGTACTTC | 16 | TRBD1 | - | TRBJ2-5 | TRBV5-1
CASSLDLGRDGYTF | TGTGCCAGCAGCTTAGACTTGGGGAGGGATGGCTACACCTTC | 14 | - | - | TRBJ1-2 | TRBV7-3
CASREGSGWYNEQFF | TGTGCCAGTAGGGAGGGGAGTGGTTGGTACAATGAGCAGTTCTTC | 15 | - | - | TRBJ2-1 | TRBV19
CASSLLAGSSYNEQFF | TGCGCCAGCAGCTTGCTAGCGGGGAGCTCCTACAATGAGCAGTTCTTC | 16 | TRBD2 | once | TRBJ2-1 | TRBV5-1
CASSRDSYEQYF | TGTGCCAGTAGCCGGGACAGCTACGAGCAGTACTTC | 12 | TRBD1 | - | TRBJ2-7 | TRBV19
CASSSPSGRYNEQFF | TGCGCCAGCAGCTCCCCTAGCGGGAGATACAATGAGCAGTTCTTC | 15 | TRBD2 | - | TRBJ2-1 | TRBV5-1
CASSTRQGAPGETQYF | TGTGCCAGCAGCACTCGGCAGGGGGCGCCCGGGGAGACCCAGTACTTC | 16 | TRBD1 | - | TRBJ2-5 | TRBV9
CASSHGTGNTEAFF | TGCGCCAGCAGCCATGGGACAGGGAACACTGAAGCTTTCTTT | 14 | TRBD1 | once | TRBJ1-1 | TRBV5-1
CASSRTGPPSGANVLTF | TGTGCCAGTAGTAGGACAGGGCCCCCCTCTGGGGCCAACGTCCTGACTTTC | 17 | TRBD1 | - | TRBJ2-6 | TRBV19
CASSTKDRTEAFF | TGTGCCAGCAGCACCAAGGACAGGACTGAAGCTTTCTTT | 13 | TRBD1 | - | TRBJ1-1 | TRBV7-2
CASTLAGESTDTQYF | TGTGCCAGCACGTTAGCGGGAGAAAGCACAGATACGCAGTATTTT | 15 | TRBD2 | - | TRBJ2-3 | TRBV6-6
CASSLADTLYTEAFF | TGTGCCAGCAGCTTAGCGGACACACTATACACTGAAGCTTTCTTT | 15 | - | - | TRBJ1-1 | TRBV7-2
CSARGLYEQYF | TGCAGTGCTAGAGGACTCTACGAGCAGTACTTC | 11 | - | - | TRBJ2-7 | TRBV20-1